The 5 T cell receptor beta chains given below trace back to one sample, sequenced in a study of T cell changes during pregnancy in multiple sclerosis. The assay was immunoSEQ multiplex PCR, and TCRdb's table has in-frame clones only and misses some. Seen here are some 28,000 clones, 75% to 90% observed once, and the top ten hold 0.45% to 0.6%. The sample in question was CD4+ T cells from peripheral blood mononuclear cells, obtained in the first trimester of pregnancy. Receptor source: a female donor in good health, enrolled as a control in a pregnancy study.

This clone turned up a few times. The chain is built from TRBV27 and TRBJ2-1, with a possible D match to TRBD2 (5 bases). The CDR3 contains 18 residues. V was pared by 6 bases and J by 1 base, with 22 bases between. In germline, CDR1 is MNHEY, CDR2 SMNVEV (reference sequence). The chain's CDR3 is CASRSQEPGTLSYNEQFF. The CDR3 DNA sequence: TGTGCCAGCAGATCCCAGGAGCCGGGAACACTTTCCTACAATGAGCAGTTCTTC.

CDR3 in amino acids: CASRASDTQYF. The DNA for the CDR3 is TGTGCCAGCAGGGCCTCAGATACGCAGTATTTT. V is TRBV28 and J is TRBJ2-3; D is uncertain. The CDR3 is 11 residues long. The V gene lost 6 bases and the J gene lost 4 bases, with 5 bases spanning the gap. Looked up from germline, CDR1 is MDHEN and CDR2 is SYDVKM.

This clone has a single count. The chain uses TRBV18 and TRBJ2-1; TRBD2 aligns across 9 bases. Germline CDR1 reads KGHSH; CDR2 reads LQKENI. The CDR3 is 16 residues long. V shed 2 bases, J shed 0 bases, and the junction held 2 bases outside the gene matches. The CDR3 nucleotides read TGTGCCAGCTCACCAAGCGGGAGGAGCTCCTACAATGAGCAGTTCTTC. Amino acid sequence: CASSPSGRSSYNEQFF.

This clone was counted a single time. V is TRBV5-1 and J is TRBJ1-6; D is uncertain. Germline lookup yields CDR1 SGHRS and CDR2 YFSETQ. V was clipped by 3 bases and J by 8 bases, with 9 bases between them. There are 13 residues in the CDR3. The CDR3 here is CASSWTRDSPLHF. In DNA form, the CDR3 reads TGCGCCAGCAGCTGGACGAGGGATTCACCCCTCCACTTT.

This chain links TRBV5-1 with TRBJ1-6; D unresolved. Germline lookup yields CDR1 SGHRS and CDR2 YFSETQ. CDR3 length: 13 residues. The ends were cut back, 2 bases at V and 7 bases at J, with 7 bases in the middle. The CDR3, as DNA: TGCGCCAGCAGCTTAGCGGGAAATTCACCCCTCCACTTT. Translation gives CASSLAGNSPLHF.